This T cell receptor (beta chain) stems from a study of blood T cell repertoires in COVID-19. Study information: From the United States, Italy and Spain came samples of acute and convalescent COVID-19. T cells, B-cell-depleted T cells, or PBMCs provided the cDNA or gDNA that served as material.

Adults between roughly 18 and 95 years of age took part from under 25 US areas. Categorization into cohorts depended on clinical history that participants reported. Measured with immunoSEQ multiplex PCR; TCRdb has only the in-frame clones, and not every one. The data hold fewer than 350,000 clones, with 90% observed a single time. The TCR originated in a woman under 30 with acute COVID-19. Material for sequencing was PBMCs or T cells enriched from blood (not recorded which).

The CDR3 here is CASSPRDRGNTIYF. The CDR3 DNA follows: TGTGCCAGCAGCCCCCGGGACAGAGGGAACACCATATATTTT. The chain is built from TRBV5-6 and TRBJ1-3, with 7 nucleotides matching TRBD1. Germline V gene data show CDR1 as SGHDT and CDR2 as YYEEEE. The CDR3 length is 14 residues. J lost 7 bases, V lost 4 bases, and 8 bases had no gene match.